The following is a TCR beta chain sequence with its context. From germline, CDR1 is LGHDT and CDR2 YNNKEL (reference sequence). This CDR3 is 17 amino acids long. With 4 bases removed from V and 0 bases from J, the gap between germline ends came to 15 bases. This entry comes from a study of blood T cell repertoires in COVID-19. Turning to the study itself: The analysed material was cDNA or gDNA that came from T cells, B-cell-depleted T cells, or PBMCs.

The table came from immunoSEQ multiplex PCR; TCRdb's copy has only in-frame clones and leaves some out. The profile shows more than 300,000 clones, approximately 88% of them singletons. The chain couples TRBV3-1 (or the pseudogene TRBV3-2) to TRBJ1-4; the D is unclear. The specimen was peripheral blood. This sequence originates from a woman aged 25 to 39 with COVID-19, enrolled during active disease. For the CDR3, the DNA is TGTGCCAGCAGCCCTCTGGACTTATTGGCAACTAATGAAAAACTGTTTTTT. Its protein product is CASSPLDLLATNEKLFF.